The 26 T cell receptor beta chains listed next were all sequenced from one sample in a study of T cell responses to AZD1222 COVID-19 vaccine. TCRdb's table, derived via immunoSEQ multiplex PCR, lists solely in-frame clones and lacks some. The profile shows 120,000 to 150,000 clones, 92% of them singletons. The specimen was peripheral blood, collected on day 0 of AZD1222 vaccination. The receptors shown here come from an adult in good health.

The chain recombines TRBV6-5 with TRBJ2-4; D may be TRBD1 or TRBD2 (5 bases each). Germline values: CDR1 MNHEY, CDR2 SVGAGI. This CDR3 region has 15 residues. V lost 6 bases, J lost 2 bases, and 14 bases lay in between. CDR3 sequence: CASSSPRGSKNIQYF. The CDR3 bases are TGTGCCAGCAGCTCTCCGAGGGGATCCAAAAACATTCAGTACTTC.

The V gene is TRBV28, the J gene TRBJ2-7, with D hard to call. V was clipped by 3 bases and J by 0 bases, with 15 bases between them. CDR3 size: 16 residues. CDR1 and CDR2 from the germline V gene are MDHEN and SYDVKM. In nucleotides, the CDR3 is TGTGCCAGCAGTTTGGTGGGGAACCGATACTCCTACGAGCAGTACTTC. Translation gives CASSLVGNRYSYEQYF.

CDR3: CASSPTVTSSYNSPLHF. Here the CDR3 DNA reads TGTGCCAGTAGTCCGACAGTAACGAGCTCCTATAATTCACCCCTCCACTTT. This chain uses TRBV19 with TRBJ1-6; D is perhaps TRBD1 (5 bases). Trimming shortened V by 5 bases and J by 0 bases, and 14 bases separated the two germline ends. CDR1 and CDR2 from the germline V gene are LNHDA and SQIVND (reference sequence). This CDR3 is built from 17 residues. The full variable domain, with the rest looked up from reference TRBV19 and TRBJ1-6, is DGGITQSPKYLFRKEGQNVTLSCEQNLNHDAMYWYRQDPGQGLRLIYYSQIVNDFQKGDIAEGYSVSREKKESFPLTVTSAQKNPTAFYLCASSPTVTSSYNSPLHFGNGTRLTVT.

The table lists this clone with a few counts. This rearrangement joins TRBV11-3 to TRBJ1-1, with TRBD1 identical over 10 bases. Germline V CDR1 and CDR2: SGHNT, YENEEA. The CDR3 is 13 amino acids. Germline trimming cut 3 bases from V and 5 bases from J; bases unmatched to any gene: 0. This CDR3 is CASSLDRGTEAFF. The CDR3 nucleotides read TGTGCCAGCAGCTTGGACAGGGGGACTGAAGCTTTCTTT.

The chain links TRBV30 to TRBJ1-2, with D possibly being TRBD1 (6 bases). This CDR3 has 15 residues. Trimming left V 0 bases short and J 5 bases short, with 16 bases between. Germline V gene lookup returns CDR1 GTSNPN and CDR2 SVGIG (reference sequence). The CDR3 sequence is CAWSVGGQPRYGYTF. The CDR3 DNA sequence: TGTGCCTGGAGTGTCGGAGGACAGCCGAGGTATGGCTACACCTTC.

The chain employs TRBV7-9 and TRBJ2-3; D remains unclear. V lost 5 bases, J lost 4 bases, and 13 bases lay in between. CDR1 and CDR2 from the germline V gene are SEHNR and FQNEAQ (reference sequence). The CDR3 runs 14 residues. The CDR3 region is CASSPGLGADTQYF. CDR3 nucleotide sequence: TGTGCCAGCAGCCCTGGGCTCGGAGCAGATACGCAGTATTTT.

The rearrangement joins TRBV10-2 to TRBJ1-6; 7 bases fit TRBD1. Germline V gene sequence: CDR1 WSHSY, CDR2 SAAADI. V lost 10 bases to trimming and J lost 7 bases; unmatched junction nucleotides: 10. The CDR3 consists of 14 residues. CDR3 in DNA: TGCGCCACCAGGGACAGTACAATAAATTCACCCCTCCACTTT. This translates into CATRDSTINSPLHF.

The V and J genes are TRBV20-1 and TRBJ1-2; D call uncertain. V was pared by 3 bases and J by 4 bases, with 12 bases between. There are 13 residues in the CDR3. Germline values: CDR1 DFQATT, CDR2 SNEGSKA (reference sequence). The chain's CDR3 is CSASSSELYGYTF. The CDR3 DNA reads as TGCAGTGCTAGTTCGTCAGAACTCTATGGCTACACCTTC.

The CDR3 reads CASSQEEASYEQYF. CDR3 bases: TGCGCCAGCAGCCAAGAAGAAGCATCCTACGAGCAGTACTTC. The rearrangement links TRBV4-1 to TRBJ2-7; D not resolved. The ends were cut back, 0 bases at V and 1 base at J, with 7 bases in the middle. Germline CDR1 is MGHRA and CDR2 is YSYEKL. This CDR3 is built from 14 residues.

The chain recombines TRBV7-9 with TRBJ1-1; TRBD1 might be the D (5 bases). Germline V CDR1 and CDR2: SEHNR, FQNEAQ (reference sequence). The CDR3 runs 15 residues. V lost 5 bases and J lost 1, with 14 bases in between. Written as DNA, the CDR3 is TGTGCCAGCAGCCCCAGGGTAGCTGCGAACACTGAAGCTTTCTTT. Translation gives CASSPRVAANTEAFF.

This chain joins TRBV5-6 and TRBJ2-7; D unresolved. The germline gives CDR1 SGHDT, CDR2 YYEEEE. Trimming stripped 0 bases from V and 6 bases from J, with 4 bases between. The CDR3 extends over 11 amino acids. The CDR3, as DNA: TGTGCCAGCAGCTTGGGGGGCGAGCAGTACTTC. As protein: CASSLGGEQYF. Full variable domain (missing parts from reference TRBV5-6 and TRBJ2-7): DAGVTQSPTHLIKTRGQQVTLRCSPKSGHDTVSWYQQALGQGPQFIFQYYEEEERQRGNFPDRFSGHQFPNYSSELNVNALLLGDSALYLCASSLGGEQYFGPGTRLTVT.

This chain connects TRBV10-3 to TRBJ1-2; tentative D call: TRBD1 (5 bases). The V end was cut by 6 bases, the J end by 3 bases, with 8 bases between. The length of the CDR3 is 12 residues. The germline V gene has CDR1 ENHRY and CDR2 SYGVKD. The CDR3 reads CAIRGTDYGYTF. CDR3 in DNA: TGTGCCATCAGAGGGACGGACTATGGCTACACCTTC.

The gene calls are TRBV7-9 and TRBJ2-1; D may be TRBD2 (6 bases). Germline V gene sequence: CDR1 SEHNR, CDR2 FQNEAQ (reference sequence). Trimming cost V 5 bases and J 5 bases, with 16 bases left between them. The CDR3 consists of 15 residues. Written as DNA, the CDR3 is TGTGCCAGCAGCCGCGGGGAGGTAGCCCACAATGAGCAGTTCTTC. Residues: CASSRGEVAHNEQFF.

The V and J genes are TRBV16 and TRBJ1-4; D uncertain. CDR1 KGHSY and CDR2 FQNENV come from the germline V gene. The CDR3 length is 13 residues. Trimming cost V 7 bases and J 0 bases, with 6 bases left between them. CDR3 sequence: CASTTATNEKLFF. The CDR3 bases are TGTGCCAGCACGACTGCAACTAATGAAAAACTGTTTTTT.

This chain joins TRBV29-1 and TRBJ1-1; D possibly corresponds to TRBD1 (6 bases). This CDR3 spans 13 amino acids. Trimming shortened V by 6 bases and J by 1 base, and 12 bases separated the two germline ends. From germline, CDR1 is SQVTM and CDR2 ANQGSEA. This CDR3 is CSVSGHPNTEAFF. The CDR3 DNA reads TGCAGCGTATCGGGACACCCGAACACTGAAGCTTTCTTT.

Only a few counts were recorded for this clone. The V gene is TRBV6-5, the J gene TRBJ2-3; maybe TRBD2 (6 bases). The germline V and J ends were trimmed by 6 bases and 5 bases, with 12 bases remaining between them. Germline CDR1 reads MNHEY; CDR2 reads SVGAGI. The CDR3 contains 13 residues. The chain's CDR3 is CASSRGGQDTQYF. The CDR3 DNA follows: TGTGCCAGCAGCCGCGGAGGGCAAGATACGCAGTATTTT.

This chain links TRBV4-2 with TRBJ1-1, with D hard to call. Trimming took off 4 bases at V and 1 base at J, with 16 bases between the two ends. Germline V gives CDR1 LGHNA, CDR2 YNFKEQ. CDR3 length: 16 residues. In nucleotides, the CDR3 is TGTGCCAGCAGCCCCCTATGGAGTACGGGGAACACTGAAGCTTTCTTT. It codes for CASSPLWSTGNTEAFF.

This chain links TRBV29-1 with TRBJ2-2; D remains ambiguous. From germline, CDR1 is SQVTM and CDR2 ANQGSEA. The CDR3 extends over 12 amino acids. V lost 6 bases and J 1 base, leaving 6 bases between the germline ends. The CDR3 sequence is CSVGVNTGELFF. The CDR3 region has the DNA TGCAGCGTAGGAGTGAACACCGGGGAGCTGTTTTTT.

The chain couples TRBV25-1 to TRBJ2-1; D remains unclear. The ends were cut back, 2 bases at V and 2 bases at J, with 13 bases in the middle. This CDR3 contains 16 residues. Germline CDR1 MGHDK, CDR2 SYGVNS. CDR3 nucleotides: TGTGCCAGCAGTGAAGGCGTTAGTGTTACCTACAATGAGCAGTTCTTC. This encodes CASSEGVSVTYNEQFF.

The sample holds one count of this clone. The J gene is TRBJ2-5, the V gene TRBV7-8, with D perhaps TRBD1 (6 bases). This CDR3 is 16 amino acids long. V shed 6 bases and J shed 5 bases, with 22 bases lying between them. Germline CDR1 and CDR2: SGHVS and FQNEAQ. CDR3 bases: TGTGCCAGCAGGTCTGACAGGTCCGGATCTCGGGAGACCCAGTACTTC. Protein: CASRSDRSGSRETQYF. The variable domain in full, with the rest retrieved from reference TRBV7-8 and TRBJ2-5, is GAGVSQSPRYKVAKRGQDVALRCDPISGHVSLFWYQQALGQGPEFLTYFQNEAQLDKSGLPSDRFFAERPEGSVSTLKIQRTQQEDSAVYLCASRSDRSGSRETQYFGPGTRLLVL.

The V and J genes are TRBV2 and TRBJ1-5; maybe TRBD1 (5 bases). The germline gives CDR1 SNHLY, CDR2 FYNNEI. Trimming left V 6 bases short and J 4 bases short, with 13 bases between. The CDR3 has 14 amino acids. CDR3 protein: CASRSLRGNQPQHF. CDR3 nucleotide sequence: TGTGCCAGCAGGTCCTTAAGGGGTAATCAGCCCCAGCATTTT.

This sequence joins TRBV19 and TRBJ1-1; no reliable D call. V was trimmed by 5 bases and J by 4 bases, leaving 14 bases between them. Germline V gene sequence: CDR1 LNHDA, CDR2 SQIVND (reference sequence). The CDR3 covers 14 residues. The CDR3 spells CASSRLGEGTEAFF. The CDR3 DNA sequence: TGTGCCAGTAGTCGGTTGGGTGAGGGCACTGAAGCTTTCTTT. Full variable domain (missing parts from reference TRBV19 and TRBJ1-1): DGGITQSPKYLFRKEGQNVTLSCEQNLNHDAMYWYRQDPGQGLRLIYYSQIVNDFQKGDIAEGYSVSREKKESFPLTVTSAQKNPTAFYLCASSRLGEGTEAFFGQGTRLTVV.

The chain recombines TRBV11-1 with TRBJ1-4, with D possibly TRBD1 on 6 matching bases. There are 15 residues in the CDR3. Trimming left V 5 bases short and J 7 bases short, with 17 bases between. Looked up from germline, CDR1 is SGHAT and CDR2 is FQDESV (reference sequence). CDR3 in amino acids: CASSPAGRGREKLFF. The CDR3 DNA follows: TGTGCCAGCAGCCCGGCCGGCAGGGGACGTGAAAAACTGTTTTTT.

V is TRBV29-1 and J is TRBJ2-3; maybe TRBD1 (5 bases). Trimming took 7 bases from V and 5 from J, leaving 16 bases between them. The germline V gene has CDR1 SQVTM and CDR2 ANQGSEA. The length of the CDR3 is 13 residues. The CDR3 DNA is TGCAGCGCGACATGGCAGGGTGAAGATACGCAGTATTTT. Translation: CSATWQGEDTQYF.

The chain uses TRBV5-1 and TRBJ1-2; 11 bases are a match to TRBD1. CDR3 length: 16 amino acids. After removal of 2 bases from V and 1 base from J, the junction contained 4 bases not matched to a gene. Germline V CDR1 and CDR2: SGHRS, YFSETQ. The CDR3 reads CASSLTGTGGNYGYTF. The CDR3 DNA reads as TGCGCCAGCAGCTTAACCGGGACAGGGGGTAACTATGGCTACACCTTC. The full variable domain, in which reference TRBV5-1 and TRBJ1-2 provide the parts outside the CDR3, is KAGVTQTPRYLIKTRGQQVTLSCSPISGHRSVSWYQQTPGQGLQFLFEYFSETQRNKGNFPGRFSGRQFSNSRSEMNVSTLELGDSALYLCASSLTGTGGNYGYTFGSGTRLTVV.

The chain couples TRBV30 to TRBJ2-5; 7 nucleotides match TRBD2. This CDR3 region has 12 residues. V shed 7 bases, J shed 0 bases, and the junction held 2 bases outside the gene matches. Germline CDR1 and CDR2: GTSNPN and SVGIG (reference sequence). CDR3 loop: CAYTSDQETQYF. Written as DNA, the CDR3 is TGTGCCTATACTAGCGACCAAGAGACCCAGTACTTC.